This record concerns one T cell receptor beta chain sequence. Its antigen is as yet unknown. This entry comes from a study of cytotoxic CD8 clonotypes in ibrutinib-treated CLL. Study-level findings and limits: Having risen at ibrutinib response, clonality had fallen back toward baseline by progression.

The V end lost 6 bases, the J end lost 0 bases, and 12 bases lay between the germline ends. In germline, CDR1 is MNHEY, CDR2 SVGAGI. This CDR3 is 15 amino acids long. TCRdb's copy holds only in-frame clones and misses some; the assay was immunoSEQ multiplex PCR. Of some 310,000 clones listed, just under 80% were seen once; the top ten hold 6.5% to 8.5%. The clonotype was recovered from a human donor with chronic lymphocytic leukemia. This material consisted of PBMCs, taken before ibrutinib treatment. This chain joins TRBV6-5 and TRBJ1-3; D is perhaps TRBD1 (5 bases). CDR3 amino acids: CASSTGRYSGNTIYF. CDR3 DNA sequence: TGTGCCAGCAGCACAGGACGGTACTCTGGAAACACCATATATTTT.